One sample yielded the 14 T cell receptor beta chains listed below, sequenced in a study of identical twins. TCRdb redid the calling of the 5' RACE reads with MiXCR, one entry per CDR3 protein. The profile covers approximately 350,000 distinct CDR3 sequences, with 10% to 15% appearing a single time and 7.2% taken by the ten largest. The same sample was also studied in work on yellow fever vaccine responses in identical twins.

Sequencing was carried out using CD8+ T cells sorted from blood. The receptors were sampled from a young woman in good health.

The rearrangement links TRBV12-3 or TRBV12-4 to TRBJ2-5; possibly TRBD1 for D (6 bases). Trimming cost V 7 bases and J 1 base, with 16 bases left between them. This CDR3 has 15 amino acids. This chain's CDR3 is CASNKETGSQETQYF. The CDR3 DNA follows: TGTGCCAGCAACAAAGAAACAGGGAGCCAAGAGACCCAGTACTTC.

Ten or more counts support this clonotype. This chain links TRBV20-1 with TRBJ2-1; 7 bases fit TRBD2. Germline CDR1 and CDR2: DFQATT and SNEGSKA (reference sequence). The CDR3 length is 19 residues. The V segment lost 0 bases and the J segment 0 bases; nucleotides outside the gene matches: 14. DNA of the CDR3: TGCAGTGCTAGAGATCGAGTTAGCGGGTTCTTGAGCTCCTACAATGAGCAGTTCTTC. Its translation is CSARDRVSGFLSSYNEQFF.

This clonotype has at least ten counts. The chain has TRBV7-9 and TRBJ2-1; 13 bases map to TRBD2. Trimming removed 2 bases from V and 3 bases from J; junction bases left unmatched: 4. The CDR3 consists of 17 residues. Germline V gene data show CDR1 as SEHNR and CDR2 as FQNEAQ (reference sequence). CDR3 coding DNA: TGTGCCAGCAGCTTAACTAGCGGGAGGGCCTTCTACAATGAGCAGTTCTTC. Translating it yields CASSLTSGRAFYNEQFF.

The genes are TRBV4-1 and TRBJ2-4; the D is unclear. CDR3 length equals 15 residues. The V end was cut by 0 bases, the J end by 11 bases, with 17 bases between. Per the germline V gene, CDR1 is MGHRA and CDR2 is YSYEKL. The CDR3: CASSQDRADTSFQYF. The CDR3 coding sequence is TGCGCCAGCAGCCAAGATCGAGCAGACACCTCTTTTCAGTACTTC.

This clonotype was counted a few times. This chain uses TRBV21-1 with TRBJ1-2. TRBV21-1 is termed a pseudogene. The CDR3 is 14 residues long. The CDR3 DNA follows: TGTGCCAGCAGCTCCAGATGGCAGAACTATGGCTACACCTTC. As protein: CASSSRWQNYGYTF.

The chain joins TRBV12-3 or TRBV12-4 to TRBJ2-1, with 8 positions matching TRBD2. Trimming at V came to 3 bases and at J to 10 bases, leaving 5 bases not matched to a gene. The CDR3 totals 13 residues. The CDR3 protein is CASSLAVAGEQFF. The CDR3 nucleotides are TGTGCCAGCAGTTTGGCAGTAGCGGGGGAGCAGTTCTTC.

This clonotype was counted only a few times. The chain carries TRBV12-3 or TRBV12-4 and TRBJ2-5, with a weak D call TRBD2 (5 bases). Trimming left V 6 bases short and J 1 base short, with 12 bases between. The CDR3 has 14 amino acids. The chain's CDR3 is CASRSDGLQETQYF. For the CDR3, the DNA is TGTGCCAGCAGGTCGGACGGACTCCAAGAGACCCAGTACTTC.

In this sample, this clonotype turned up a few times. V and J are TRBV20-1 and TRBJ2-7; D tentatively fits TRBD1 or TRBD2 (5 bases each). Germline V lookup: CDR1 DFQATT, CDR2 SNEGSKA (reference sequence). The CDR3 length is 14 residues. V was pared by 5 bases and J by 2 bases, with 16 bases between. CDR3 sequence: CSAPGQLRAYEQYV. The CDR3 DNA follows: TGCAGTGCTCCGGGGCAGTTAAGAGCCTACGAGCAGTACGTC.

This chain uses TRBV5-1 with TRBJ2-7; D remains unclear. CDR3 size: 11 residues. Per the germline V gene, CDR1 is SGHRS and CDR2 is YFSETQ. Trimming shortened V by 2 bases and J by 7 bases, and 7 bases separated the two germline ends. CDR3 DNA sequence: TGCGCCAGCAGCTTTCCCAGGGAGCAGTACGTC. It codes for CASSFPREQYV.

Many counts were recorded for this clonotype. V and J are TRBV29-1 and TRBJ2-2, with TRBD1 matching 7 bases. The CDR3 consists of 13 residues. Germline V gene lookup returns CDR1 SQVTM and CDR2 ANQGSEA. V lost 6 bases to trimming and J lost 6 bases; unmatched junction nucleotides: 7. CDR3: CSVRPQGSGELFF. The DNA for the CDR3 is TGCAGCGTGAGGCCACAGGGGTCCGGGGAGCTGTTTTTT.

This clonotype has only a few counts. This rearrangement joins TRBV4-1 to TRBJ2-6; 12 nucleotides line up with TRBD1. The CDR3 length is 20 residues. Germline V lookup: CDR1 MGHRA, CDR2 YSYEKL. The junction had 6 bases not matched to a gene; V was cut back by 0 bases and J by 0 bases. The CDR3 reads CASSQDPRDRGLSGANVLTF. The DNA for the CDR3 is TGCGCCAGCAGCCAAGATCCCAGGGACAGGGGGCTCTCTGGGGCCAACGTCCTGACTTTC.

The table lists this clonotype with a few counts. This chain links TRBV15 with TRBJ1-5; unclear D gene. The CDR3 has 13 amino acids. Germline V gives CDR1 LNHNV, CDR2 YYDKDF (reference sequence). Trimming removed 0 bases from V and 4 bases from J, with 4 bases in between. CDR3: CATSRERNQPQHF. As DNA, the CDR3 is TGTGCCACCAGCAGAGAAAGGAATCAGCCCCAGCATTTT.

This chain joins TRBV7-8 and TRBJ2-7, with D perhaps TRBD1 (7 bases). The CDR3 runs 16 residues. The germline V gene has CDR1 SGHVS and CDR2 FQNEAQ. With 5 bases removed from V and 3 bases from J, the gap between germline ends came to 20 bases. The CDR3 spells CASSPWAGQSVYEQYF. CDR3 DNA sequence: TGTGCCAGCAGCCCCTGGGCGGGACAGTCGGTCTACGAGCAGTACTTC.

The chain links TRBV5-1 to TRBJ2-5; 12 nucleotides line up with TRBD2. The CDR3 runs 17 residues. V gave up 0 bases and J gave up 5 bases; unmatched junction bases: 8. Looked up from germline, CDR1 is SGHRS and CDR2 is YFSETQ. CDR3 region: CASSLGLAGGPGETQYF. CDR3 DNA: TGCGCCAGCAGCTTGGGGCTAGCGGGAGGGCCCGGCGAGACCCAGTACTTC.